The next 32 T cell receptor beta chains were all read from a single sample in a study of T-cell reconstitution after alpha-beta-depleted transplantation in children. Unique molecular identifiers were incorporated into the prepared TCRbeta library. MiXCR, run by TCRdb on the PCR reads, gives a single entry per CDR3 protein. The sample has around 600,000 distinct CDR3 sequences, more than 9% seen once. Specimen: PBMCs from the stem cell graft donor, collected from the stem cell graft. Every receptor here comes from a human donor who donated a stem cell graft to a child with acute myeloid leukemia.

This clonotype occurred a few times. The CDR3 region has the DNA TGTGCCAGCAGCCTCACAGGGGCGAGTGAAAAACTGTTTTTT. Its protein is CASSLTGASEKLFF. J is TRBJ1-4 and V is TRBV12-3 or TRBV12-4; TRBD1 aligns across 7 bases. V lost 6 bases and J lost 7; bases outside the gene matches: 8. The CDR3 totals 14 residues.

This clonotype was picked up many times. The chain carries TRBV12-3 or TRBV12-4 and TRBJ1-3; D gene unclear. V was clipped by 5 bases and J by 3 bases, with 14 bases between them. CDR3 length equals 15 residues. The CDR3 region is CASSVSGSSGNTIYF. CDR3 sequence (DNA): TGTGCCAGCAGTGTGAGTGGCAGCAGTGGAAACACCATATATTTT.

There are a few counts of this clonotype. The chain combines TRBV11-2 with TRBJ1-1; D is perhaps TRBD1 (5 bases). Germline V CDR1 and CDR2: SGHAT, FQNNGV. There are 16 residues in the CDR3. V lost 2 bases, J lost 5 bases, and 18 bases lay in between. CDR3 DNA sequence: TGTGCCAGCAGCTTATCCCCGGGCAGGGTGGGGACTGAAGCTTTCTTT. It yields the protein CASSLSPGRVGTEAFF.

This clonotype occurred many times. This sequence joins TRBV6-5 and TRBJ2-7, with 9 bases aligning to TRBD2. The CDR3 is 14 residues long. The V segment lost 7 bases and the J segment 1 base; nucleotides outside the gene matches: 5. Looked up from germline, CDR1 is MNHEY and CDR2 is SVGAGI. The chain's CDR3 is CASTSGLASYEQYF. Here the CDR3 DNA reads TGTGCCAGCACCTCGGGACTAGCTTCCTACGAGCAGTACTTC.

This clonotype was observed many times. The rearrangement joins TRBV27 to TRBJ2-1; no clear D. The CDR3 consists of 12 residues. V lost 5 bases and J lost 6, with 8 bases in between. Germline lookup yields CDR1 MNHEY and CDR2 SMNVEV (reference sequence). The CDR3 DNA reads TGTGCCAGCAGTATCACACTCAATGAGCAGTTCTTC. The encoded protein is CASSITLNEQFF.

This clonotype has only a few counts. This chain joins TRBV20-1 and TRBJ1-5, with a weak D call TRBD1 (5 bases). The CDR3 loop spans 14 amino acids. Trimming removed 7 bases at V and 0 bases at J, with 13 bases between. In germline, CDR1 is DFQATT, CDR2 SNEGSKA (reference sequence). Written as DNA, the CDR3 is TGCAGTGGGGTGCAGGGCGATAGCAATCAGCCCCAGCATTTT. Translating gives CSGVQGDSNQPQHF.

The table lists this clonotype with a few counts. In nucleotides, the CDR3 is TGCAGCTCCCAGACAGGGCCCTACGAGCAGTACTTC. This sequence encodes CSSQTGPYEQYF. The V call is TRBV29-1, the J call TRBJ2-7; 7 bases agree with TRBD1. J was trimmed by 2 bases and V by 8 bases; bases with no gene match: 6. The germline CDR1 and CDR2 sequences are SQVTM and ANQGSEA. CDR3 length: 12 amino acids.

This rearrangement joins TRBV7-3 to TRBJ2-2; 8 positions match TRBD2. Germline trimming cut 5 bases from V and 5 bases from J; bases unmatched to any gene: 10. This CDR3 has 16 residues. The germline CDR1 and CDR2 sequences are SGHTA and FQGTGA. The CDR3 loop reads CASSPAGGAGTGELFF. CDR3 nucleotide sequence: TGTGCCAGCAGCCCAGCCGGGGGGGCCGGGACCGGGGAGCTGTTTTTT.

This clonotype was found many times. The rearrangement joins TRBV6-5 to TRBJ2-5; D is perhaps TRBD2 (6 bases). With 2 bases removed from V and 2 bases from J, the gap between germline ends came to 12 bases. There are 15 residues in the CDR3. CDR1 is MNHEY and CDR2 is SVGAGI in the germline V gene. In nucleotides, the CDR3 is TGTGCCAGCAGTTACCCACCCGGGACTCAAGAGACCCAGTACTTC. Its protein product is CASSYPPGTQETQYF.

This clonotype came up a few times. The rearrangement uses TRBV2 and TRBJ2-5; tentatively, D is TRBD2 (6 bases). The germline gives CDR1 SNHLY, CDR2 FYNNEI. CDR3 length equals 13 residues. V lost 4 bases and J 5 bases, leaving 11 bases between the germline ends. The CDR3 region has the DNA TGTGCCAGCAGTGGAGGGAGGTCCGAGACCCAGTACTTC. Translation gives CASSGGRSETQYF.

This clonotype has at least ten counts. This chain links TRBV5-5 with TRBJ2-7; 11 bases match TRBD2. J was trimmed by 3 bases and V by 5 bases; bases with no gene match: 7. The CDR3 totals 15 residues. Germline values: CDR1 SGHKS, CDR2 YYEKEE (reference sequence). The CDR3 sequence is CASSSVTSGIYEQYF. The CDR3 region has the DNA TGTGCCAGCAGTTCAGTGACTAGCGGGATCTACGAGCAGTACTTC.

This clonotype was recorded at least ten times. V gene TRBV12-3 or TRBV12-4 combines with J gene TRBJ2-4; D is unresolved. This CDR3 has 15 amino acids. V was clipped by 0 bases and J by 1 base, with 7 bases between them. CDR3 sequence (DNA): TGTGCCAGCAGTTTAGCGGGGTCGGCCAAAAACATTCAGTACTTC. As protein: CASSLAGSAKNIQYF.

This clonotype was recorded a few times. The gene calls are TRBV4-3 and TRBJ1-3; D not resolved. The length of the CDR3 is 16 residues. The germline gives CDR1 LGHNA, CDR2 YSLEER. Trimming shortened V by 2 bases and J by 2 bases, and 13 bases separated the two germline ends. The CDR3 loop reads CASSQWATGAGNTIYF. CDR3 DNA sequence: TGCGCCAGCAGCCAATGGGCCACGGGAGCTGGAAACACCATATATTTT.

This clonotype has just a few counts. The J gene is TRBJ1-1, the V gene TRBV7-9, with 7 nucleotides matching TRBD1. The CDR3 sequence is 15 residues long. Germline CDR1 reads SEHNR; CDR2 reads FQNEAQ (reference sequence). The junction had 12 bases not matched to a gene; V was cut back by 4 bases and J by 7 bases. In DNA, the CDR3 is TGTGCCAGCAGCTCTAGACAGGGTCTTGTGGATGAAGCTTTCTTT. Protein: CASSSRQGLVDEAFF.

The chain uses TRBV9 and TRBJ2-1; a possible D gene is TRBD2 (5 bases). Germline CDR1 SGDLS, CDR2 YYNGEE. V lost 3 bases, J lost 4 bases, and 14 bases lay in between. This CDR3 has 15 residues. DNA of the CDR3: TGTGCCAGCAGCGCCCGAGCGGAGACATACAATGAGCAGTTCTTC. Its translation: CASSARAETYNEQFF.

This clonotype was counted ten times or more. The V and J genes are TRBV20-1 and TRBJ2-7, with 10 bases identical to TRBD2. The V gene's germline CDR1 is DFQATT and CDR2 SNEGSKA (reference sequence). V trimming: 1 base; J trimming: 4 bases; junction bases outside the gene matches: 13. The CDR3 contains 17 residues. The CDR3 bases are TGCAGTGCTAGAGTGGCTAGCGGGAGCCTTCCCAGGTACGAGCAGTACTTC. It translates to CSARVASGSLPRYEQYF.

This clonotype has a count of ten or more. The chain employs TRBV12-3 or TRBV12-4 and TRBJ2-3; 9 bases match TRBD2. The J segment lost 4 bases and the V segment lost 5 bases, leaving 4 bases of the junction unmatched. There are 14 residues in the CDR3. DNA for the CDR3: TGTGCCAGCAGTCTGCTAGCGGGACCAGATACGCAGTATTTT. Its protein product is CASSLLAGPDTQYF.

This clonotype was seen repeatedly, ten times or more. The chain employs TRBV20-1 and TRBJ2-1, with TRBD2 as a possible D gene (6 bases). This CDR3 has 14 amino acids. Trimming took off 4 bases at V and 7 bases at J, with 17 bases between the two ends. Germline values: CDR1 DFQATT, CDR2 SNEGSKA (reference sequence). The CDR3 bases are TGCAGTGCTACTCGGGAGTCCCAAATGAATGAGCAGTTCTTC. Amino acid sequence: CSATRESQMNEQFF.

This clonotype was seen repeatedly, ten times or more. The chain's CDR3 is CSVPTTTSTDTQYF. The CDR3 nucleotides read TGCAGCGTCCCGACCACGACTAGCACAGATACGCAGTATTTT. V usage is TRBV29-1 and J usage is TRBJ2-3, with no clear D. V was pared by 6 bases and J by 0 bases, with 13 bases between. The CDR3 covers 14 residues. Germline V gives CDR1 SQVTM, CDR2 ANQGSEA.

Notes on this clonotype: A read error may be the cause here, since a much bigger clone is one base away. The chain has TRBV7-2 and TRBJ2-3; D unresolved. CDR1 is SGHTA and CDR2 is FQGNSA in the germline V gene. This CDR3 is built from 14 residues. V dropped 5 bases and J dropped 1 base, with 10 bases sitting between them. As DNA, the CDR3 is TGTGCCAGCAGCCGGGTAGGGCGCACAGATACGCAGTATTTT. Protein sequence: CASSRVGRTDTQYF.

V usage is TRBV7-2 and J usage is TRBJ1-4; 9 bases agree with TRBD1. Trimming at V came to 5 bases and at J to 6 bases, leaving 10 bases not matched to a gene. The CDR3 extends over 16 amino acids. Germline V lookup: CDR1 SGHTA, CDR2 FQGNSA. The CDR3 spells CASSLLQGAFYEKLFF. Here the CDR3 DNA reads TGTGCCAGCAGCCTCCTACAGGGGGCGTTCTATGAAAAACTGTTTTTT. The full variable domain, its missing parts supplied by reference TRBV7-2 and TRBJ1-4, is GAGVSQSPSNKVTEKGKDVELRCDPISGHTALYWYRQSLGQGLEFLIYFQGNSAPDKSGLPSDRFSAERTGGSVSTLTIQRTQQEDSAVYLCASSLLQGAFYEKLFFGSGTQLSVL.

This clonotype was found a few times. This chain connects TRBV15 to TRBJ2-1, with 8 nucleotides matching TRBD2. V shed 8 bases and J 5 bases; nucleotides not matched to a gene: 5. Germline CDR1 and CDR2: LNHNV and YYDKDF (reference sequence). The CDR3 is made up of 13 amino acids. CDR3 coding DNA: TGTGCCACCGGACTAGCAGACCACAATGAGCAGTTCTTC. This translates into CATGLADHNEQFF.

In this sample, this clonotype turned up a few times. The rearrangement joins TRBV9 to TRBJ2-1; 9 bases agree with TRBD1. The V and J ends lost 0 bases and 9 bases, in that order; junction bases with no gene match: 4. Germline loops: CDR1 SGDLS, CDR2 YYNGEE. This CDR3 comprises 14 residues. DNA for the CDR3: TGTGCCAGCAGCGTAGATGGACAGGGGCGTGAGCAGTTCTTC. Residues: CASSVDGQGREQFF.

This clonotype was seen at least ten times. The V and J genes are TRBV3-1 and TRBJ2-2; D remains ambiguous. V lost 4 bases and J 6 bases, leaving 9 bases between the germline ends. Germline CDR1 is LGHDT and CDR2 is YNNKEL (reference sequence). The CDR3 has 13 amino acids. Here the CDR3 DNA reads TGTGCCAGCAGCCGACGCGATGCCGGGGAGCTGTTTTTT. It is translated as CASSRRDAGELFF. Using reference TRBV3-1 and TRBJ2-2 for the parts outside the CDR3, the full variable domain is DTAVSQTPKYLVTQMGNDKSIKCEQNLGHDTMYWYKQDSKKFLKIMFSYNNKELIINETVPNRFSPKSPDKAHLNLHINSLELGDSAVYFCASSRRDAGELFFGEGSRLTVL.

This clonotype was counted between two and nine times. The chain employs TRBV9 and TRBJ2-1; D gene ambiguous. CDR3 size: 14 residues. Germline-derived CDR1 and CDR2 are SGDLS and YYNGEE. Trimming pared 0 bases from V and 6 bases from J, leaving 10 bases between. The CDR3 DNA is TGTGCCAGCAGCGTAGATGAGGTTGTCAATGAGCAGTTCTTC. Amino acids: CASSVDEVVNEQFF.

J is TRBJ2-5 and V is TRBV12-3 or TRBV12-4, with 7 bases fitting TRBD2. This CDR3 has 14 residues. The V gene end was trimmed by 6 bases and the J gene end by 5 bases; junction bases not matched to a gene: 9. The CDR3 here is CASRVSLGGETQYF. The CDR3 nucleotides are TGTGCCAGCAGGGTCTCGCTGGGGGGGGAGACCCAGTACTTC.

This rearrangement joins TRBV10-3 to TRBJ2-7; D is possibly TRBD2 (5 bases). Trimming left V 4 bases short and J 5 bases short, with 9 bases between. The CDR3 totals 12 residues. Germline V CDR1 and CDR2: ENHRY, SYGVKD. The DNA of the CDR3 is TGTGCCATCAGTGGAGAGGGCGACGAGCAGTACTTC. Its translation: CAISGEGDEQYF.

This clonotype was recorded a few times. The chain links TRBV4-2 to TRBJ2-1; TRBD2 aligns across 11 bases. Germline lookup yields CDR1 LGHNA and CDR2 YNFKEQ. This CDR3 region has 17 residues. After removal of 3 bases from V and 2 bases from J, the junction contained 6 bases not matched to a gene. The CDR3 DNA reads TGTGCCAGCAGCCAGAATGAACTAGCGGGAGCCTACAATGAGCAGTTCTTC. Translating gives CASSQNELAGAYNEQFF.

This clonotype was seen only a few times. Here the CDR3 reads CASSTEPPGGAYNQPQHF. The DNA for the CDR3 is TGTGCCAGTAGTACCGAACCCCCAGGAGGGGCGTACAATCAGCCCCAGCATTTT. J is TRBJ1-5 and V is TRBV19; a weak D match, TRBD1 (5 bases). Deletions cut 4 bases from V and 3 bases from J, with 22 bases between. CDR1 LNHDA and CDR2 SQIVND come from the germline V gene (reference sequence). This CDR3 has 18 amino acids. Together with reference TRBV19 and TRBJ1-5, the CDR3 gives the full variable domain: DGGITQSPKYLFRKEGQNVTLSCEQNLNHDAMYWYRQDPGQGLRLIYYSQIVNDFQKGDIAEGYSVSREKKESFPLTVTSAQKNPTAFYLCASSTEPPGGAYNQPQHFGDGTRLSIL.

This clonotype showed up many times. The rearrangement uses TRBV7-9 and TRBJ2-1, with D maybe TRBD2 (6 bases). CDR3 size: 14 residues. Germline CDR1 is SEHNR and CDR2 is FQNEAQ (reference sequence). V was trimmed by 5 bases and J by 10 bases, leaving 18 bases between them. CDR3 nucleotides: TGTGCCAGCAGCCCATCTAGCGTTTCTTGGGAGCAGTTCTTC. As protein: CASSPSSVSWEQFF.

The chain combines TRBV5-1 with TRBJ2-5, with TRBD1 matching over 7 bases. V was pared by 3 bases and J by 2 bases, with 7 bases of the junction left unmatched. Germline V gives CDR1 SGHRS, CDR2 YFSETQ. The CDR3 runs 15 residues. The chain's CDR3 is CASSWGDRDQETQYF. The CDR3 nucleotides read TGCGCCAGCAGCTGGGGAGACAGGGATCAAGAGACCCAGTACTTC. Looking up the rest from reference TRBV5-1 and TRBJ2-5 gives the full variable domain: KAGVTQTPRYLIKTRGQQVTLSCSPISGHRSVSWYQQTPGQGLQFLFEYFSETQRNKGNFPGRFSGRQFSNSRSEMNVSTLELGDSALYLCASSWGDRDQETQYFGPGTRLLVL.

The rearrangement joins TRBV7-2 to TRBJ1-5; D uncertain. The CDR3 contains 16 residues. Trimming left V 5 bases short and J 3 bases short, with 17 bases between. Looked up from germline, CDR1 is SGHTA and CDR2 is FQGNSA. DNA of the CDR3: TGTGCCAGCAGCCCCCGGTTTGACGGAATCAATCAGCCCCAGCATTTT. Translated: CASSPRFDGINQPQHF.